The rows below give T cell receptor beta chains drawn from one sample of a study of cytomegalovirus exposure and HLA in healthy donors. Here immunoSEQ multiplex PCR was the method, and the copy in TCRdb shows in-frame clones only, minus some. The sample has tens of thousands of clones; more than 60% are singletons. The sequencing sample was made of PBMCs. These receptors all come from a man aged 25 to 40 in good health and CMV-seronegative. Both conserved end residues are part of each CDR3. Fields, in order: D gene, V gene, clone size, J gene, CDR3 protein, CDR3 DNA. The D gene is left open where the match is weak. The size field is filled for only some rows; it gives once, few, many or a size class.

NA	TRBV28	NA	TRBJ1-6	CASSLGGGGNSPLHF	TGTGCCAGCAGTTTAGGGGGGGGCGGCAATTCACCCCTCCACTTT
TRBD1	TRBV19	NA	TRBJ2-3	CASSEWGQGGTDTQYF	TGTGCCAGTAGTGAGTGGGGACAGGGGGGCACAGATACGCAGTATTTT
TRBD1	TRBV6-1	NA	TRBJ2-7	CASRRDRIYEQYF	TGTGCCAGCAGGCGGGACAGGATCTACGAGCAGTACTTC
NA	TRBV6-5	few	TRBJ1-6	CASSYSITVSPLHF	TGTGCCAGCAGTTACTCCATTACAGTCTCACCCCTCCACTTT
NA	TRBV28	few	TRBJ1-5	CASRRPGVFDQPQHF	TGTGCCAGCAGACGTCCAGGGGTTTTCGATCAGCCCCAGCATTTT
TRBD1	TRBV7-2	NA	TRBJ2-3	CASRYGTGTDTQYF	TGTGCCAGCAGATACGGGACAGGGACAGATACGCAGTATTTT
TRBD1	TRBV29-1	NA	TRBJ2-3	CSVEEYRGNTDTQYF	TGCAGCGTTGAAGAATACAGGGGCAACACAGATACGCAGTATTTT
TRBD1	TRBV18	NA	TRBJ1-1	CASSLNRQGGGVNTEAFF	TGTGCCAGCTCACTTAACAGACAGGGAGGCGGCGTTAACACTGAAGCTTTCTTT
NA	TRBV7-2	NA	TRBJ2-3	CASSYSDTQYF	TGTGCCAGCAGTTATTCAGATACGCAGTATTTT
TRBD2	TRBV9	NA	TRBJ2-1	CASSAGLAGVDEQFF	TGTGCCAGCAGCGCCGGACTAGCGGGAGTGGATGAGCAGTTCTTC
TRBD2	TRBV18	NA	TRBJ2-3	CASSLLAGGSTDTQYF	TGTGCCAGCTCACTACTAGCGGGAGGGTCTACAGATACGCAGTATTTT
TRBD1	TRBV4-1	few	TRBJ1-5	CASSQTTGLHQPQHF	TGCGCCAGCAGCCAGACGACAGGGCTACATCAGCCCCAGCATTTT
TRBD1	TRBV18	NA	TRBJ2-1	CASSFDRGSYNEQFF	TGTGCCAGCTCTTTCGACAGGGGCTCCTACAATGAGCAGTTCTTC
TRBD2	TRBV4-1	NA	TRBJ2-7	CASSQGWTSKSSYEQYF	TGCGCCAGCAGCCAGGGTTGGACTAGCAAGAGCTCCTACGAGCAGTACTTC
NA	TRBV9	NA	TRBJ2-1	CASSGTTGLGVNNEQFF	TGTGCCAGCAGCGGGACCACAGGGTTGGGGGTCAACAATGAGCAGTTCTTC
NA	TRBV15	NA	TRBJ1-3	CATSRDPGRSGNTIYF	TGTGCCACCAGCAGAGATCCAGGGCGCTCTGGAAACACCATATATTTT
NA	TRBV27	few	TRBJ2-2	CASSPRTANTGELFF	TGTGCCAGCAGTCCCCGGACAGCGAACACCGGGGAGCTGTTTTTT
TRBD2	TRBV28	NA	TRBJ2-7	CASSLSLAGVDEQYF	TGTGCCAGCAGTTTAAGTCTAGCGGGAGTCGACGAGCAGTACTTC
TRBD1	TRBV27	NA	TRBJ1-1	CASSRQGLGTEAFF	TGTGCCAGCAGTCGACAGGGTTTGGGCACTGAAGCTTTCTTT
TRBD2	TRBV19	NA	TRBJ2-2	CASSDSLAGETGELFF	TGTGCCAGTAGTGACTCACTAGCGGGAGAAACCGGGGAGCTGTTTTTT
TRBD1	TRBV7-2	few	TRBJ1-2	CASSNTGARYGYTF	TGTGCCAGCAGCAACACAGGGGCTAGGTATGGCTACACCTTC
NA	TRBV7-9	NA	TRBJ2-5	CASSLGSGSGEQETQYF	TGTGCCAGCAGCTTAGGCTCCGGAAGCGGCGAACAAGAGACCCAGTACTTC
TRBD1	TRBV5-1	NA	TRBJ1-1	CASSVTGVISEAFF	TGCGCCAGCAGCGTAACAGGGGTTATATCTGAAGCTTTCTTT
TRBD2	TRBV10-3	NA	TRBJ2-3	CAISDLTSGGTLTDTQYF	TGTGCCATCAGTGACCTTACTAGCGGGGGCACCCTCACAGATACGCAGTATTTT
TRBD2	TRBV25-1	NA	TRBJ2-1	CASKTSGYNEQFF	TGTGCCAGCAAGACTAGCGGGTACAATGAGCAGTTCTTC
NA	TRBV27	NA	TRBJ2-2	CASSSRGTGELFF	TGTGCCAGCAGTTCCCGGGGCACCGGGGAGCTGTTTTTT
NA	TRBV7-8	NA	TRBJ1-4	CASSPVGGREKLFF	TGTGCCAGCAGCCCAGTGGGGGGGAGGGAAAAACTGTTTTTT
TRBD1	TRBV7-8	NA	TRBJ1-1	CASSLAWGQGKRTEAFF	TGTGCCAGCAGCTTAGCGTGGGGACAGGGTAAGCGCACTGAAGCTTTCTTT
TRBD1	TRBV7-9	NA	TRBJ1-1	CASSPGQGDTEAFF	TGTGCCAGCAGCCCGGGACAGGGTGACACTGAAGCTTTCTTT
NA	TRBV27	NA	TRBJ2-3	CASSLSFQLADTQYF	TGTGCCAGCAGTTTATCCTTTCAATTAGCAGATACGCAGTATTTT
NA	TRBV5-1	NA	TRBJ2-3	CASSFSLSDTQYF	TGCGCCAGCAGCTTTTCTCTCTCAGATACGCAGTATTTT
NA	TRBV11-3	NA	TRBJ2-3	CASSQGLRFTDTQYF	TGTGCCAGCAGCCAAGGCCTGAGGTTCACAGATACGCAGTATTTT
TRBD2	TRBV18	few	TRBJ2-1	CASSPGRGLIGTSGNNEQFF	TGTGCCAGCTCACCGGGCAGGGGCCTAATAGGGACTAGCGGAAACAATGAGCAGTTCTTC
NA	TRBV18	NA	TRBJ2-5	CASSNGGQETQYF	TGTGCCAGCTCAAACGGAGGGCAAGAGACCCAGTACTTC
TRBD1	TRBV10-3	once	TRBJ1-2	CAISESEQGEVLRYGYTF	TGTGCCATCAGTGAGTCCGAACAGGGGGAAGTATTGCGCTATGGCTACACCTTC
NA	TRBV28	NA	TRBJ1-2	CASSPPGTNVYGYTF	TGTGCCAGCAGTCCGCCCGGGACAAATGTGTATGGCTACACCTTC
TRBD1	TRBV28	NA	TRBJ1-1	CASRLQGAPTEAFF	TGTGCCAGCAGGCTACAGGGGGCCCCCACTGAAGCTTTCTTT
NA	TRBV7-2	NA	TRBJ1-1	CASSFERGSAFF	TGTGCCAGCAGTTTTGAGCGAGGTTCCGCTTTCTTT
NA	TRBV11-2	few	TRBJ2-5	CASSSGLWETQYF	TGTGCCAGCAGCTCAGGGTTGTGGGAGACCCAGTACTTC
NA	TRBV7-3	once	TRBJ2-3	CASSLASGWSTDTQYF	TGTGCCAGCAGCCTCGCCTCCGGGTGGAGCACAGATACGCAGTATTTT
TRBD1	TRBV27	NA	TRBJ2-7	CASSPTGSEQYF	TGTGCCAGCAGTCCGACAGGGTCCGAGCAGTACTTC
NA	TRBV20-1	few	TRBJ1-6	CSASRSGPLHF	TGCAGTGCTAGTAGGTCGGGACCCCTCCACTTT
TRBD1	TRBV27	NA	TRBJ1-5	CASSLTGVYSNQPQHF	TGTGCCAGCAGTTTGACAGGGGTGTATAGCAATCAGCCCCAGCATTTT
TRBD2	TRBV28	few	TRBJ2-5	CASRRWGTSGRETQYF	TGTGCCAGCAGGAGATGGGGTACTAGCGGGAGAGAGACCCAGTACTTC
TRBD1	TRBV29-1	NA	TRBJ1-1	CSVEDWTGPNTEAFF	TGCAGCGTTGAAGATTGGACAGGACCGAACACTGAAGCTTTCTTT
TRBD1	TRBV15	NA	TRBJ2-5	CATSSGQPETQYF	TGTGCCACCAGTTCGGGACAGCCAGAGACCCAGTACTTC
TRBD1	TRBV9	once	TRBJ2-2	CASSVDTGGRGELFF	TGTGCCAGCAGCGTAGATACAGGGGGACGTGGGGAGCTGTTTTTT
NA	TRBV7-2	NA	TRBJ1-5	CASSLELSQPQHF	TGTGCCAGCAGCTTAGAGCTTAGTCAGCCCCAGCATTTT
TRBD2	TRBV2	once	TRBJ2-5	CASSGLAGYQETQYF	TGTGCCAGCAGTGGTCTAGCGGGGTACCAAGAGACCCAGTACTTC
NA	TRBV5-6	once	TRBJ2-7	CASSLRGEQYF	TGTGCCAGCAGCTTGAGAGGCGAGCAGTACTTC
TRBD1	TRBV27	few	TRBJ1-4	CASRKRGRGPEKLFF	TGTGCCAGCAGAAAAAGGGGCAGGGGGCCTGAAAAACTGTTTTTT
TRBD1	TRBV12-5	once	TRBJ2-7	CASGLAGTGVYEQYF	TGTGCTAGTGGTTTGGCCGGGACAGGGGTATACGAGCAGTACTTC
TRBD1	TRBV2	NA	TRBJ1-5	CASSEDRDRGYSNQPQHF	TGTGCCAGCAGTGAAGACCGGGACAGGGGCTATAGCAATCAGCCCCAGCATTTT